This T cell receptor (beta chain) was sequenced for a study of T cell clones after liver transplantation. Whole-study findings and limits: Graft donor-reactive T cells may have migrated into the graft rather than being deleted. The donor-reactive repertoire was only partly measurable in a couple of subjects, lacking donor cells. Small, mixed patient groups and varying post-transplant times limit these conclusions. Post-transplant, graft-donor-reactive CD4 TCRbeta sequences in blood dropped significantly in most of the 8 subjects.

With regard to this clone: The target antigen is unknown.

Produced via immunoSEQ multiplex PCR; TCRdb's table is partial and in-frame only. This sample carries 50,000 or so clones, roughly 71% of them seen once, and the ten largest clones take about 10%. This clonotype originated in a human patient who received a liver transplant. Among the T cells, some may be from the graft donor. The sample here was CD4+ T cells from blood, taken roughly 56 months after liver transplant.

The CDR3 sequence is CASIPGQGNSPLHF. The CDR3 nucleotides read TGTGCCAGCATTCCGGGACAGGGTAATTCACCCCTCCACTTT. J is TRBJ1-6 and V is TRBV6-1; 9 bases line up with TRBD1. J lost 6 bases, V lost 7 bases, and 4 bases had no gene match. This CDR3 has 14 residues. Germline-derived CDR1 and CDR2 are MNHNS and SASEGT.